The rows below give T cell receptor beta chains drawn from one sample of a study of T cell responses to AZD1222 COVID-19 vaccine. Clones were read by immunoSEQ multiplex PCR, and TCRdb kept only the in-frame ones, dropping some. The sample lists more than 140,000 clones; around nine tenths were seen once. The sequenced sample was peripheral blood, obtained on day 0 of AZD1222 vaccination. The receptors derive from an adult in good health. The CDR3 runs from the conserved cysteine through the conserved F or W.

J: TRBJ2-2; V: TRBV15; CDR3: CATSRRLAGTGELFF
J: TRBJ2-1; V: TRBV7-9; CDR3: CASSNVAGGDEQFF
J: TRBJ2-7; V: TRBV28; CDR3: CASSLGPPSGFYEQYF
J: TRBJ2-1; V: TRBV28; CDR3: CASSSGPGDSYNEQFF
J: TRBJ2-3; V: TRBV10-1; CDR3: CASSEGRLSGTDTQYF
J: TRBJ2-1; V: TRBV13; CDR3: CASSLNNEQFF
J: TRBJ2-5; V: TRBV7-2; CDR3: CASSSHARTGGRGETQYF
J: TRBJ1-5; V: TRBV2; CDR3: CASNPGLRGQPQHF
J: TRBJ2-4; V: TRBV28; CDR3: CASSLVAIRGPLAKNIQYF
J: TRBJ2-1; V: TRBV3-1/TRBV3-2; CDR3: CASSPSFYNEQFF
J: TRBJ1-1; V: TRBV6-5; CDR3: CASIVPRGIPEAFF
J: TRBJ2-3; V: TRBV7-8; CDR3: CASSLGRRQSTDTQYF
J: TRBJ1-2; V: TRBV6-2/TRBV6-3; CDR3: CASSPGTGYGYTF
J: TRBJ2-6; V: TRBV9; CDR3: CASSVDGQSGANVLTF
J: TRBJ1-2; V: TRBV27; CDR3: CASSFERQGFEGYTF
J: TRBJ1-2; V: TRBV2; CDR3: CASSVREEDGYTF
J: TRBJ2-5; V: TRBV19; CDR3: CASNADRGLETQYF
J: TRBJ1-4; V: TRBV27; CDR3: CASRSPPGSEKLFF
J: TRBJ1-1; V: TRBV5-5; CDR3: CASSFSPVGPQNTEAFF
J: TRBJ2-7; V: TRBV29-1; CDR3: CSAQISYEQYF
J: TRBJ1-4; V: TRBV10-3; CDR3: CAISGSPGEKLFF
J: TRBJ2-7; V: TRBV11-2; CDR3: CASSLGLYEQYF
J: TRBJ1-1; V: TRBV7-3; CDR3: CASSPPNTNTEAFF
J: TRBJ1-4; V: TRBV19; CDR3: CASSPWGLKLFF
J: TRBJ1-2; V: TRBV19; CDR3: CASSTAGEANYGYTF
J: TRBJ1-1; V: TRBV6-2/TRBV6-3; CDR3: CASSYTSPYTEAFF